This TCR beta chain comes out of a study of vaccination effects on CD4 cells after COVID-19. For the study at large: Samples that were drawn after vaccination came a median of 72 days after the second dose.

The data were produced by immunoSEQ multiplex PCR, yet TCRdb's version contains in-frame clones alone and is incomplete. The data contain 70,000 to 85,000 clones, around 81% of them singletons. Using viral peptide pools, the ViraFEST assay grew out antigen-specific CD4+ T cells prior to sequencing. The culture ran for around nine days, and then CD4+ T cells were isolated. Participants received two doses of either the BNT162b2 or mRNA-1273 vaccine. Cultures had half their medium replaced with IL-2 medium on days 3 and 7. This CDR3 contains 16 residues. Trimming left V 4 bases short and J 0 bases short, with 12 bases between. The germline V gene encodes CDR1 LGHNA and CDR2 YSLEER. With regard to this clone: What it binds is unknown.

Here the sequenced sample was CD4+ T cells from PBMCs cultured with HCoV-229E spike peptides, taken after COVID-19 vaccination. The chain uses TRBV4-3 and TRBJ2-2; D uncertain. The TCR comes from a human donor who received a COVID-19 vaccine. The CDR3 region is CASSPAGPANTGELFF. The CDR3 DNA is TGCGCCAGCAGCCCCGCCGGGCCCGCGAACACCGGGGAGCTGTTTTTT.